These T cell receptor beta chains were read from a single sample in a study of blood T cell repertoires in COVID-19. Generated by immunoSEQ multiplex PCR, the TCRdb table keeps only in-frame clones and is missing some. Of roughly 100,000 clones in the sample, 65% to 90% were seen once. The specimen sequenced was peripheral blood. The receptors were gathered from a middle-aged man with acute or convalescent COVID-19. Each CDR3 is given with its conserved first and last residue. The D gene is left open where the match is weak. Size tells how often a clone was seen (once, few, many) or the class of an expanded clone, and some rows leave it out.

D gene	V gene	clone size	J gene	CDR3 length	CDR3 protein	CDR3 DNA
-	TRBV6-5	-	TRBJ1-3	16	CASSYSYQGTGNTIYF	TGTGCCAGCAGTTACTCTTATCAGGGCACTGGAAACACCATATATTTT
-	TRBV12-3/TRBV12-4	-	TRBJ2-1	12	CASSSRGGKQFF	TGTGCCAGCAGTTCGAGGGGGGGGAAGCAGTTCTTC
TRBD1	TRBV5-1	-	TRBJ1-2	15	CASSLDYRDSYGYTF	TGCGCCAGCAGCTTGGATTACCGGGACAGCTATGGCTACACCTTC
TRBD1	TRBV10-1	-	TRBJ2-7	15	CASSTGTGGSYEQYF	TGCGCCAGCAGTACCGGGACAGGGGGCTCCTACGAGCAGTACTTC
TRBD1	TRBV7-7	once	TRBJ2-4	13	CASSPGQGHIQYF	TGTGCTAGCAGCCCGGGACAGGGGCACATTCAGTACTTC
-	TRBV25-1	-	TRBJ2-7	14	CASSEFKAVAEQYF	TGTGCCAGCAGTGAATTTAAGGCAGTAGCCGAGCAGTACTTC
-	TRBV24-1	-	TRBJ2-7	14	CATSDSGTRREQYF	TGTGCCACCAGTGATTCCGGGACAAGGAGGGAGCAGTACTTC
-	TRBV4-1	few	TRBJ2-1	15	CASSQDPSSYNEQFF	TGCGCCAGCAGCCAAGACCCTAGCTCCTACAATGAGCAGTTCTTC
-	TRBV7-9	few	TRBJ1-2	11	CASSPGDGYTF	TGTGCCAGCAGCCCCGGAGATGGCTACACCTTC
-	TRBV11-2	-	TRBJ2-2	15	CASSLRQVNTGELFF	TGTGCCAGCAGCTTACGACAGGTGAACACCGGGGAGCTGTTTTTT
-	TRBV24-1	-	TRBJ2-2	13	CATEGPVGGELFF	TGTGCCACCGAGGGTCCGGTGGGCGGGGAGCTGTTTTTT
TRBD1	TRBV19	-	TRBJ1-4	15	CASSTWTGVFEKLFF	TGTGCCAGTAGTACCTGGACAGGGGTTTTCGAAAAACTGTTTTTT
TRBD1	TRBV6-5	-	TRBJ1-6	14	CASSGGDRNSPLHF	TGTGCCAGCAGCGGGGGGGACAGAAATTCACCCCTCCACTTT
-	TRBV2	-	TRBJ1-2	12	CASRETLYGYTF	TGTGCCAGCAGGGAGACCCTTTATGGCTACACCTTC
-	TRBV30	-	TRBJ1-5	14	CAWSVQGPWEPQHF	TGTGCCTGGAGTGTACAGGGCCCATGGGAGCCCCAGCATTTT
-	TRBV9	-	TRBJ2-3	14	CASSVRVSTDTQYF	TGTGCCAGCAGCGTACGAGTAAGCACAGATACGCAGTATTTT
TRBD2	TRBV27	-	TRBJ2-7	16	CASFGRGKLAGDEQYF	TGTGCCAGCTTCGGGCGGGGGAAACTAGCGGGGGATGAGCAGTACTTC
-	TRBV10-1	-	TRBJ1-1	13	CASSPPEGGEAFF	TGCGCCAGCAGTCCCCCGGAGGGCGGTGAAGCTTTCTTT
-	TRBV28	-	TRBJ2-7	17	CASTSRTPTQGFYEQYF	TGTGCCAGCACGTCACGCACACCCACACAGGGTTTCTACGAGCAGTACTTC
-	TRBV5-1	-	TRBJ2-5	15	CASSLATGDQETQYF	TGCGCCAGCAGCTTGGCCACCGGGGACCAAGAGACCCAGTACTTC
TRBD1	TRBV19	-	TRBJ1-1	14	CASSNDRVNTEAFF	TGTGCCAGTAGTAACGACAGGGTCAACACTGAAGCTTTCTTT
TRBD2	TRBV10-3	few	TRBJ2-7	15	CASGGTSGGYYEQYF	TGTGCCAGTGGGGGGACTAGCGGGGGTTACTACGAGCAGTACTTC
-	TRBV5-8	few	TRBJ1-1	16	CASSPSVSGLNTEAFF	TGTGCCAGCAGCCCGAGCGTATCCGGGTTGAACACTGAAGCTTTCTTT
TRBD2	TRBV11-3	few	TRBJ2-7	18	CASSPLASGSGVSYEQYF	TGTGCCAGCAGCCCACTCGCTAGCGGGAGCGGTGTATCCTACGAGCAGTACTTC
-	TRBV30	-	TRBJ1-5	13	CACTTVNKQPQHF	TGTGCCTGCACAACAGTGAATAAACAGCCCCAGCATTTT
-	TRBV28	-	TRBJ2-2	12	CASSLKSRELFF	TGTGCCAGCAGTTTGAAGAGCCGGGAGCTGTTTTTT
-	TRBV24-1	-	TRBJ1-5	15	CATSETGSSNQPQHF	TGTGCCACCAGCGAAACAGGGAGTAGCAATCAGCCCCAGCATTTT
-	TRBV7-9	once	TRBJ2-7	13	CASSLSTVHEQYF	TGTGCCAGCAGCTTATCGACAGTCCACGAGCAGTACTTC
-	TRBV6-5	-	TRBJ2-1	14	CASSYSGVHNEQFF	TGTGCCAGCAGTTACTCAGGGGTCCACAATGAGCAGTTCTTC
TRBD1	TRBV27	-	TRBJ2-2	14	CASGRDRGTGELFF	TGTGCCAGCGGAAGGGACAGGGGTACCGGGGAGCTGTTTTTT
-	TRBV30	few	TRBJ1-6	15	CAWSFSGSMNSPLHF	TGTGCCTGGAGTTTTTCGGGATCCATGAATTCACCCCTCCACTTT
TRBD2	TRBV5-4	-	TRBJ2-4	14	CASSRAGGQNIQYF	TGTGCCAGCAGCAGAGCGGGGGGGCAAAACATTCAGTACTTC
-	TRBV5-1	-	TRBJ2-3	13	CASSLWGQDTQYF	TGCGCCAGCAGCTTGTGGGGGCAAGATACGCAGTATTTT
-	TRBV14	-	TRBJ2-7	13	CASSQWGAVEQYF	TGTGCCAGCAGCCAATGGGGCGCGGTAGAGCAGTACTTC
-	TRBV25-1	-	TRBJ1-1	13	CASSGQRNTEAFF	TGTGCCAGCAGTGGACAGAGAAACACTGAAGCTTTCTTT
-	TRBV5-1	-	TRBJ2-3	14	CASSLTTGTDTQYF	TGCGCCAGCAGCTTGACCACAGGCACAGATACGCAGTATTTT
TRBD1	TRBV29-1	-	TRBJ2-6	17	CSVEPGQGPSGSNVLTF	TGCAGCGTTGAGCCAGGACAGGGCCCCTCTGGGTCCAACGTCCTGACTTTC
TRBD1	TRBV12-3/TRBV12-4	-	TRBJ2-7	13	CASSSDRGNEQYF	TGTGCCAGCAGTTCGGACAGGGGGAACGAGCAGTACTTC
TRBD1	TRBV4-1	-	TRBJ2-5	16	CASSQVGGQGQETQYF	TGCGCCAGCAGCCAAGTGGGGGGACAGGGACAAGAGACCCAGTACTTC
-	TRBV9	-	TRBJ1-2	15	CASSVGGLPNYGYTF	TGTGCCAGCAGCGTGGGAGGACTGCCTAACTATGGCTACACCTTC
-	TRBV2	-	TRBJ1-1	14	CASSEALRGTEAFF	TGTGCCAGCAGTGAAGCGCTTCGGGGTACTGAAGCTTTCTTT
TRBD1	TRBV19	-	TRBJ1-5	17	CASRRDRAEYSNQPQHF	TGTGCCAGTAGAAGAGACAGGGCCGAATATAGCAATCAGCCCCAGCATTTT
TRBD1	TRBV6-2/TRBV6-3	-	TRBJ1-1	15	CASSYKGTGHTEAFF	TGTGCCAGCAGTTATAAGGGGACAGGCCACACTGAAGCTTTCTTT
TRBD2	TRBV9	-	TRBJ2-7	14	CASSVTSGDYEQYF	TGTGCCAGCAGCGTGACTAGCGGGGACTACGAGCAGTACTTC
-	TRBV30	-	TRBJ1-5	14	CAWSEIGGVQPQHF	TGTGCCTGGAGCGAGATAGGGGGAGTTCAGCCCCAGCATTTT
-	TRBV9	-	TRBJ2-3	16	CASSVATGLLTDTQYF	TGTGCCAGCAGCGTAGCTACAGGTCTGCTCACAGATACGCAGTATTTT
-	TRBV10-3	-	TRBJ2-1	17	CAISESTLPGGANEQFF	TGTGCCATCAGTGAGTCGACCCTTCCTGGGGGGGCCAATGAGCAGTTCTTC
TRBD1	TRBV10-3	-	TRBJ2-7	14	CAAGLGTGAYEQYF	TGTGCCGCGGGGTTAGGGACAGGAGCCTACGAGCAGTACTTC
TRBD1	TRBV29-1	-	TRBJ2-7	13	CSVDTGQTYEQYF	TGCAGCGTTGATACGGGACAGACCTACGAGCAGTACTTC
-	TRBV2	-	TRBJ1-3	14	CASIPESSGNTIYF	TGTGCCAGCATTCCGGAGAGCTCTGGAAACACCATATATTTT
-	TRBV6-5	-	TRBJ1-2	15	CASSSSDRTSSGYTF	TGTGCCAGCAGTTCCTCCGACAGGACCTCAAGTGGCTACACCTTC
TRBD2	TRBV25-1	-	TRBJ2-3	15	CASREAGTSVDTQYF	TGTGCCAGCAGGGAGGCCGGGACTAGCGTAGATACGCAGTATTTT
-	TRBV6-5	once	TRBJ1-5	14	CASILVLGNQPQHF	TGTGCCAGCATCTTGGTTTTAGGCAATCAGCCCCAGCATTTT
TRBD1	TRBV2	once	TRBJ2-1	13	CASTETGFVEQFF	TGTGCCAGCACCGAGACAGGGTTTGTTGAGCAGTTCTTC